The rows below give T cell receptor beta chains drawn from one sample of a study of Graves' ophthalmopathy and Graves' hyperthyroidism. MiXCR, run by TCRdb on the multiplex PCR reads, gives a single entry per CDR3 protein. The table lists 400,000 or so distinct CDR3 sequences, over 15% of them singletons. Sample: peripheral blood. The receptors stem from a woman aged 18-29 years with stable Graves' hyperthyroidism. CDR3s include the opening cysteine and the closing phenylalanine or tryptophan. D genes are given only for firm matches. Size is stated for part of the rows, as once, few or many counts, or as a class when the clone is expanded.

CDR3 protein,CDR3 DNA,V gene,J gene,D gene,clone size
CASSLALSRTNQPQHF,TGTGCCAGCAGCTTAGCGCTCTCACGGACTAATCAGCCCCAGCATTTT,TRBV7-8,TRBJ1-5,-,many
CASNRGWNTEAFF,TGTGCCAGTAACCGGGGTTGGAACACTGAAGCTTTCTTT,TRBV19,TRBJ1-1,-,many
CASSQERDRVHYGYTF,TGTGCCAGCAGCCAAGAACGGGACAGGGTTCACTATGGCTACACCTTC,TRBV4-2,TRBJ1-2,TRBD1,many
CSARSGSRNYGYTF,TGCAGTGCTAGATCCGGCTCCAGGAACTATGGCTACACCTTC,TRBV20-1,TRBJ1-2,-,few
CASSSSWGGAVEQYF,TGTGCCAGCAGTTCCTCCTGGGGGGGGGCGGTCGAGCAGTACTTC,TRBV6-5,TRBJ2-7,-,many
CASSPRQGAFYEQYF,TGCGCCAGCAGCCCACGGCAGGGAGCCTTCTACGAGCAGTACTTC,TRBV5-1,TRBJ2-7,-,many
CASSPDRGGSPLHF,TGTGCCAGCAGCCCGGACAGGGGAGGCTCACCCCTCCACTTT,TRBV12-3/TRBV12-4,TRBJ1-6,TRBD1,many
CASSLTENTEAFF,TGTGCCAGCAGTTTGACGGAGAACACTGAAGCTTTCTTT,TRBV7-9,TRBJ1-1,-,many
CSVQSRDRGGETQYF,TGCAGCGTTCAAAGCCGGGACAGGGGAGGGGAGACCCAGTACTTC,TRBV29-1,TRBJ2-5,TRBD1,few
CASSLAGGELCF,TGTGCCAGCAGCTTAGCGGGCGGGGAGCTGTGTTTT,TRBV7-2,TRBJ2-2,-,-
CASSERIRGPVSGYTF,TGTGCCAGCAGTGAACGAATAAGGGGACCCGTGTCCGGCTACACCTTC,TRBV2,TRBJ1-2,-,few
CASSKAPYFSTLYEQYF,TGTGCCAGCAGTAAAGCCCCCTACTTTTCTACACTGTACGAGCAGTACTTC,TRBV6-1,TRBJ2-7,-,many
CSAPHGGDRENYTF,TGCAGTGCTCCGCACGGTGGGGACAGGGAAAACTACACCTTC,TRBV20-1,TRBJ1-2,TRBD1,many
CASSSSSRAPSSYTF,TGTGCCAGCAGTTCAAGCTCCCGGGCCCCCTCTAGCTACACCTTC,TRBV12-3/TRBV12-4,TRBJ1-2,-,many
CASSSLGLGTGELFF,TGTGCCAGTAGTAGCCTCGGGTTAGGGACCGGGGAGCTGTTTTTT,TRBV19,TRBJ2-2,-,many
CASSPGLAGGFSYEQYF,TGTGCCAGCAGCCCAGGACTAGCGGGAGGATTCTCCTACGAGCAGTACTTC,TRBV11-1,TRBJ2-7,TRBD2,-
CASSARGEGAAEAFF,TGTGCCAGCAGCGCAAGAGGGGAGGGGGCTGCTGAAGCTTTCTTT,TRBV7-6,TRBJ1-1,TRBD1,few
CASSLFGVGCCPEAFF,TGTGCCAGCAGCCTCTTTGGGGTAGGGTGCTGCCCTGAAGCTTTCTTT,TRBV11-1,TRBJ1-1,-,many
CASSFGLAGVLNEQYF,TGTGCCAGCAGTTTCGGACTAGCGGGGGTGCTGAACGAGCAGTACTTC,TRBV28,TRBJ2-7,TRBD2,many
CASSIDRQQETQYF,TGTGCCAGTAGTATAGACCGACAGCAAGAGACCCAGTACTTC,TRBV19,TRBJ2-5,-,many
CSVSGVDNYGYTF,TGCAGCGTTAGTGGAGTCGATAACTATGGCTACACCTTC,TRBV29-1,TRBJ1-2,-,-
CASIGETVNTEAFF,TGTGCCAGCATCGGGGAGACGGTGAACACTGAAGCTTTCTTT,TRBV2,TRBJ1-1,-,-
CASSDPAGPSSGANVLTF,TGTGCCAGCAGCGACCCCGCGGGCCCCTCATCTGGGGCCAACGTCCTGACTTTC,TRBV6-4,TRBJ2-6,-,many
CASSYHDGSNYGYTF,TGTGCCAGCAGTTACCACGACGGGTCTAACTATGGCTACACCTTC,TRBV6-2/TRBV6-3,TRBJ1-2,-,many
CASSSPAMAYEQYF,TGTGCCAGCAGTTCCCCGGCTATGGCCTACGAGCAGTACTTC,TRBV12-3/TRBV12-4,TRBJ2-7,-,many
CASSLFEGAQYF,TGTGCCAGCAGTTTATTTGAGGGGGCCCAGTACTTC,TRBV12-3/TRBV12-4,TRBJ2-5,-,-
CASSFGRGGEQYF,TGTGCCAGCAGCTTCGGCAGGGGAGGGGAGCAGTACTTC,TRBV7-2,TRBJ2-7,-,many
CASSEGQAGQPQHF,TGCGCCAGCAGTGAGGGACAGGCGGGGCAGCCCCAGCATTTT,TRBV10-2,TRBJ1-5,TRBD1,many
CASSQFEVAGGGETQYF,TGCGCCAGCAGCCAGTTTGAGGTAGCGGGGGGGGGAGAGACCCAGTACTTC,TRBV4-1,TRBJ2-5,TRBD2,many
CSADGAERGIYF,TGCAGTGCTGACGGAGCTGAAAGGGGCATATATTTT,TRBV20-1,TRBJ1-3,-,-
CASRAAMNTEAFF,TGTGCCAGCAGAGCAGCTATGAACACTGAAGCTTTCTTT,TRBV6-1,TRBJ1-1,-,-
CASSRGPYTEAFF,TGTGCCAGCAGCAGGGGGCCCTACACTGAAGCTTTCTTT,TRBV6-1,TRBJ1-1,TRBD1,many
CASSFGHLNTEAFF,TGCGCCAGCAGCTTCGGACACCTGAACACTGAAGCTTTCTTT,TRBV5-1,TRBJ1-1,-,many
CASSPAGGYGYTF,TGTGCCAGCAGTCCTGCAGGGGGCTATGGCTACACCTTC,TRBV28,TRBJ1-2,TRBD1,-
CASRTPGQGGGQPQHF,TGTGCCAGCAGGACACCGGGACAGGGGGGAGGTCAGCCCCAGCATTTT,TRBV6-5,TRBJ1-5,TRBD1,many
CASSFLPWTGGYTF,TGTGCCAGCAGTTTCCTTCCGTGGACGGGAGGCTACACCTTC,TRBV28,TRBJ1-2,-,many
CASNNRLLAIGLGNQPQHF,TGTGCCAGTAACAATCGACTCTTGGCTATCGGTCTGGGCAATCAGCCCCAGCATTTT,TRBV19,TRBJ1-5,-,many
CASRAGLAPGELFF,TGTGCCAGCAGGGCGGGACTAGCTCCCGGGGAGCTGTTTTTT,TRBV6-1,TRBJ2-2,TRBD2,many
CASSLVGGLTEAFF,TGTGCCAGCAGCTTAGTTGGGGGGCTAACTGAAGCTTTCTTT,TRBV7-2,TRBJ1-1,-,-
CASSSTRTGSEQYF,TGTGCCAGCAGTTCTACGCGGACAGGGAGCGAGCAGTACTTC,TRBV28,TRBJ2-7,TRBD1,-
CASSQEAGAYQPQHF,TGTGCCAGCAGCCAAGAGGCGGGGGCGTATCAGCCCCAGCATTTT,TRBV3-1,TRBJ1-5,-,few
CASSWPANPYEQYF,TGTGCCAGCAGTTGGCCGGCTAACCCTTACGAGCAGTACTTC,TRBV12-3/TRBV12-4,TRBJ2-7,-,many
CASSRGTSGPQETQYF,TGTGCCAGTAGCCGGGGGACTAGCGGACCCCAAGAGACCCAGTACTTC,TRBV19,TRBJ2-5,TRBD2,many
CASSQPRGGEQYF,TGTGCCAGCAGCCAGCCCAGGGGGGGCGAGCAGTACTTC,TRBV16,TRBJ2-7,-,-
CASSTYPGQGELFF,TGTGCCAGCAGTACTTATCCGGGACAGGGGGAGCTGTTTTTT,TRBV12-3/TRBV12-4,TRBJ2-2,TRBD1,many
CAISEFGLDQPQHF,TGTGCCATCAGTGAGTTCGGTTTGGATCAGCCCCAGCATTTT,TRBV10-3,TRBJ1-5,-,many
CASRRSSGGVETQYF,TGTGCCAGCAGAAGGTCTAGCGGGGGGGTAGAGACCCAGTACTTC,TRBV6-2/TRBV6-3,TRBJ2-5,TRBD2,once
CASTESHPGNSPLHF,TGTGCCAGCACAGAGTCCCACCCCGGTAATTCACCCCTCCACTTT,TRBV18,TRBJ1-6,-,many
CASKRVIWEQYF,TGTGCCAGCAAAAGAGTCATCTGGGAGCAGTACTTC,TRBV6-5,TRBJ2-7,-,many
CSGQNTEAFF,TGCAGCGGCCAGAACACTGAAGCTTTCTTT,TRBV29-1,TRBJ1-1,-,many
CAINDLSNQPQHF,TGTGCCATCAACGATCTGAGCAATCAGCCCCAGCATTTT,TRBV10-3,TRBJ1-5,-,many
CASSQDNTGDYSYEQYF,TGTGCCAGCAGCCAAGATAATACCGGGGACTACTCCTACGAGCAGTACTTC,TRBV4-2,TRBJ2-7,TRBD2,few
CASSSPEGLRSTDTQYF,TGTGCCAGCAGTTCCCCGGAAGGCCTGAGGAGCACAGATACGCAGTATTTT,TRBV12-3/TRBV12-4,TRBJ2-3,-,many
CSVGGGQGNYGYTF,TGCAGCGTTGGGGGGGGACAGGGGAACTATGGCTACACCTTC,TRBV29-1,TRBJ1-2,TRBD1,many
CASSLFQGYEQYF,TGTGCCAGCAGCCTATTCCAGGGATACGAGCAGTACTTC,TRBV12-3/TRBV12-4,TRBJ2-7,-,many